This is a list of T cell receptor beta chains from one sample in a study of T cell repertoires in cytomegalovirus infection. TCRdb recomputed calls from the reads with MiXCR, one row per CDR3 protein. The top ten clones hold over 10% of a sample with approximately 910,000 distinct CDR3 sequences, 30% to 40% of them seen once. Which antigens these TCRs recognize remains unknown. The source was cultured CD8+ T cells from PBMCs, collected from culture after CMV antigen stimulation. These TCRs come from a human donor in good health (CMV status not recorded). Some clones in this sample may be carry-over from other donors' samples. CDR3s include the opening cysteine and the closing phenylalanine or tryptophan. D genes are given only for firm matches. Size values are once, few and many counts, or a class for expanded clones, and some rows have none.

clone_size	v_call	d_call	j_call	cdr3_nt	cdr3_aa
many	TRBV12-3/TRBV12-4	NA	TRBJ2-1	TGTGCCAGCAGTAACAATGAGCAGTTCTTC	CASSNNEQFF
few	TRBV7-3	TRBD1	TRBJ1-5	TGTGCCAGCAGCTTAAATCAGGGACAGTTTGAGCATTTT	CASSLNQGQFEHF
many	TRBV7-6	NA	TRBJ1-1	TGTGCCAGCAGCTTCCGGGAGATAAACGCTGAAGCTTTCTTT	CASSFREINAEAFF
NA	TRBV6-6	TRBD1	TRBJ1-5	TGTGCCAGCAGTTATGGGGACAGATATCAGCCCCAGCATTTT	CASSYGDRYQPQHF
NA	TRBV25-1	TRBD2	TRBJ2-2	TGTGCTAGCGGGGCTGGGGGGGAGCTGTTTTTT	CASGAGGELFF
once	TRBV27	NA	TRBJ2-7	TGTGCCAGCAGCATTTCGGGGGTGGGTAGTTACGAGCAGTACTTC	CASSISGVGSYEQYF
many	TRBV7-6	NA	TRBJ2-1	TGTGCCAGCAGCTTATACCATTCAAGGAAGAGGGGTAATGAGCAGTTCTTC	CASSLYHSRKRGNEQFF
many	TRBV12-5	NA	TRBJ2-3	TGTGCTAGTGGTTTGGGGGGGCGCCTCGATACGCAGTATTTT	CASGLGGRLDTQYF
NA	TRBV18	NA	TRBJ2-1	TGTGCCAGCTCACCACCACCAATGAGTGCGAATGAGCAGTTCTTC	CASSPPPMSANEQFF
few	TRBV20-1	NA	TRBJ1-1	TGCAGTGTTCCGGGGGGCAGCACTGAAGCTTTCTTT	CSVPGGSTEAFF
few	TRBV4-1	NA	TRBJ2-5	TGCGCCAGCAGCCAAGGCCCGGCGGGAGAGACCCAGTACTTC	CASSQGPAGETQYF
NA	TRBV2	TRBD1	TRBJ1-6	TGTGCCAGCAGTGAAGCGAGGGACAGACTCCATTCACCCCTCCACTTT	CASSEARDRLHSPLHF
NA	TRBV14	TRBD1	TRBJ2-3	TGTGCCAGCAGCCCCCGGACAGGGATAGGTACAGATACGCAGTATTTT	CASSPRTGIGTDTQYF
NA	TRBV7-4	NA	TRBJ1-1	TGTGCCAGCAGCAGACCGGGTCGGCACACTGAAGCTTTCTTT	CASSRPGRHTEAFF
few	TRBV12-3/TRBV12-4	NA	TRBJ2-3	TGTGCCAGCAGTCCCAGCGCCGATACGCAGTATTTT	CASSPSADTQYF
NA	TRBV28	NA	TRBJ2-3	TGTGCCAGCAGGGACGGGGCGGTAGATACGCAGTATTTT	CASRDGAVDTQYF
few	TRBV7-6	TRBD1	TRBJ2-7	TGTGCCAGCGAGGATGGCGGACAGGGGCTCTACGAGCAGTACTTC	CASEDGGQGLYEQYF